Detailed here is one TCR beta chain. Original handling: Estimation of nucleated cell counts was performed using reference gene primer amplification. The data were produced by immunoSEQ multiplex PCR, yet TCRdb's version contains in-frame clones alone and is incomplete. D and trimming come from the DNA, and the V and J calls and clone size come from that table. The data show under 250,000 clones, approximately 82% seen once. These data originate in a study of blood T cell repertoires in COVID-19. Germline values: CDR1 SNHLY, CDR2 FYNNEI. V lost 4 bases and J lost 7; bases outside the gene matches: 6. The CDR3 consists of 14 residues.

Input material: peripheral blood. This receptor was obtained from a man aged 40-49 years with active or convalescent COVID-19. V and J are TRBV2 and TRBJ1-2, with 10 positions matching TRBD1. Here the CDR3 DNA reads TGTGCCAGCAGTGGCAGACAGGGGGCGACTGGCTACACCTTC. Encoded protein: CASSGRQGATGYTF.